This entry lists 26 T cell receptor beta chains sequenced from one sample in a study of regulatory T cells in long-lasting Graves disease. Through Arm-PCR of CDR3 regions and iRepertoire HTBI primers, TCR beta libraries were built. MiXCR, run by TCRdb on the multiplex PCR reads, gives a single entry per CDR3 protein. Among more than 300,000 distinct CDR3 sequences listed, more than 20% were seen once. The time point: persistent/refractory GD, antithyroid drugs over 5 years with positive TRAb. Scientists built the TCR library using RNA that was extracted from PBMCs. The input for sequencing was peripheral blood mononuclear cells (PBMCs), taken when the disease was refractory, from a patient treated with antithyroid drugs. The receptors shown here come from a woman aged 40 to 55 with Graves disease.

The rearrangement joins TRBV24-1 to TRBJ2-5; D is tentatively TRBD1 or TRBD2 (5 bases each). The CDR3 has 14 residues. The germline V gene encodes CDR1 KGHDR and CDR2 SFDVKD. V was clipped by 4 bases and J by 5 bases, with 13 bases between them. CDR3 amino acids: CATSEAGREETQYF. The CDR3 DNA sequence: TGTGCCACCAGTGAGGCAGGCAGGGAGGAGACCCAGTACTTC.

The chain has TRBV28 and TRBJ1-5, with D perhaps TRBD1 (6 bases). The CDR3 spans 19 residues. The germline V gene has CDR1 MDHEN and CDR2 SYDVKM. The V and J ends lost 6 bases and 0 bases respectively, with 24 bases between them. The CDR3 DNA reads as TGTGCCAGCAGACCCGGGGTCGGGGGCCCTAAATATAGCAATCAGCCCCAGCATTTT. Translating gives CASRPGVGGPKYSNQPQHF.

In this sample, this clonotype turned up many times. In DNA, the CDR3 is TGTGCCAGCAGCGCCAGCCGGGATGGGCGGGATACCGGGGAGCTGTTTTTT. This sequence encodes CASSASRDGRDTGELFF. The chain couples TRBV9 to TRBJ2-2, with D maybe TRBD2 (6 bases). V lost 3 bases and J lost 5, with 20 bases in between. The CDR3 has 17 residues. Germline CDR1 is SGDLS and CDR2 is YYNGEE.

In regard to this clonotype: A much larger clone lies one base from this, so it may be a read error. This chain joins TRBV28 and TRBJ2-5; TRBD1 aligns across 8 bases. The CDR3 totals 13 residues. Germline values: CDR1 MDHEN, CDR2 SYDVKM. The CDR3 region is CASSPQGAEAQYF. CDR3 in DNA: TGTGCCAGCAGCCCTCAGGGGGCAGAGGCCCAGTACTTC. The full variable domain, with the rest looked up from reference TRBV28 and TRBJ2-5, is DVKVTQSSRYLVKRTGEKVFLECVQDMDHENMFWYRQDPGLGLRLIYFSYDVKMKEKGDIPEGYSVSREKKERFSLILESASTNQTSMYLCASSPQGAEAQYFGPGTRLLVL.

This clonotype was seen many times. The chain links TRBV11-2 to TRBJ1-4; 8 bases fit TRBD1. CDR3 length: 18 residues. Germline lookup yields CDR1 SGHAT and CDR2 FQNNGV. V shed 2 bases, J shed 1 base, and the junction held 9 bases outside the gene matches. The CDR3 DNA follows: TGTGCCAGCAGCTTACCCTGGACAGGGTTGAGAACTAATGAAAAACTGTTTTTT. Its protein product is CASSLPWTGLRTNEKLFF.

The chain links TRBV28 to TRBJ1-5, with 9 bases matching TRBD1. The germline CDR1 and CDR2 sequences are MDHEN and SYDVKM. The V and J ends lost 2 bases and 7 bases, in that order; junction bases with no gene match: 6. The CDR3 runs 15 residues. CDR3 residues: CASSLIGTGRQPQHF. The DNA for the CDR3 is TGTGCCAGCAGTTTAATCGGGACAGGGAGGCAGCCCCAGCATTTT.

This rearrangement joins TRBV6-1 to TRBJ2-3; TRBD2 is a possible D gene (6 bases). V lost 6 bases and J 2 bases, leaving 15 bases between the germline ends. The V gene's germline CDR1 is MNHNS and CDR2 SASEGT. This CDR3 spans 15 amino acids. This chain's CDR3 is CASRQRAGLTDTQYF. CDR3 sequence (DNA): TGTGCCAGCAGACAGCGGGCGGGACTCACAGATACGCAGTATTTT.

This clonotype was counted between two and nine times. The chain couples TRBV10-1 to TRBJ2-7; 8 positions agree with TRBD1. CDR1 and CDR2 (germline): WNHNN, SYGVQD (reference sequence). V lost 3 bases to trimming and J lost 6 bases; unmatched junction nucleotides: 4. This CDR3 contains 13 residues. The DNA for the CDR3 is TGCGCCAGCAGTGAATGGACAGGGAGCGAGCAGTACTTC. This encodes CASSEWTGSEQYF.

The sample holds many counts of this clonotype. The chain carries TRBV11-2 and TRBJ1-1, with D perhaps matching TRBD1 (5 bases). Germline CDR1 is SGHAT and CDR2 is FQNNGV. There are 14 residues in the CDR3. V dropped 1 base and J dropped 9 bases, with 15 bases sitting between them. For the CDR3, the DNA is TGTGCCAGCAGCTTAGCGGGGGTCCCGGGGAAAGCTTTCTTT. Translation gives CASSLAGVPGKAFF.

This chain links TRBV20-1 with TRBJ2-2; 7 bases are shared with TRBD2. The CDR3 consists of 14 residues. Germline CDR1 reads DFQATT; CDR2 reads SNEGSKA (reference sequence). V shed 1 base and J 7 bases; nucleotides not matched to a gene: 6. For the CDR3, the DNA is TGCAGTGCTAGAGGAGGGAGGGAGGACGGGGAGCTGTTTTTT. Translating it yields CSARGGREDGELFF.

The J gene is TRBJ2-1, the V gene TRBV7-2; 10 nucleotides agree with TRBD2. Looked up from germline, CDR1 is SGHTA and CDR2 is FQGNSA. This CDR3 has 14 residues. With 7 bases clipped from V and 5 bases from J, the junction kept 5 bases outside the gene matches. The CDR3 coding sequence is TGTGCCAGCAACATACTAGCGGGAAACAATGAGCAGTTCTTC. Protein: CASNILAGNNEQFF.

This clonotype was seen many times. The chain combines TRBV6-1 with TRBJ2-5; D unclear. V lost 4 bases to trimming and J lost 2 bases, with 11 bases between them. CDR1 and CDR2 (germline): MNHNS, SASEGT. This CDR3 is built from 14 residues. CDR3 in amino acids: CASSVQSPQETQYF. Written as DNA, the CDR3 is TGTGCCAGCAGTGTGCAGTCCCCGCAAGAGACCCAGTACTTC.

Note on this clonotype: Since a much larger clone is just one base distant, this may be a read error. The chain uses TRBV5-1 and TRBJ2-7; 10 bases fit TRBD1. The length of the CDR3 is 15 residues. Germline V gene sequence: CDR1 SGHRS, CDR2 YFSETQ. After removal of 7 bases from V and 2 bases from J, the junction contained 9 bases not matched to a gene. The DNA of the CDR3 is TGCGCCAGCGGCCCGGGACAGGGGATGGCCTACGAGCAGTACTTC. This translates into CASGPGQGMAYEQYF.

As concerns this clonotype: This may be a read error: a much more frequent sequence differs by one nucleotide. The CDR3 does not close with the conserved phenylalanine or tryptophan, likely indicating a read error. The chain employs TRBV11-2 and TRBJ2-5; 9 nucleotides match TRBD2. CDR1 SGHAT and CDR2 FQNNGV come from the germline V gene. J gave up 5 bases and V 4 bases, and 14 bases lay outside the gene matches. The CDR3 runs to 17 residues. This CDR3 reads CASSSGLAGRTDETQYY. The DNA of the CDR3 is TGTGCCAGCAGCTCCGGGCTAGCGGGAAGGACGGACGAGACCCAGTACTAC.

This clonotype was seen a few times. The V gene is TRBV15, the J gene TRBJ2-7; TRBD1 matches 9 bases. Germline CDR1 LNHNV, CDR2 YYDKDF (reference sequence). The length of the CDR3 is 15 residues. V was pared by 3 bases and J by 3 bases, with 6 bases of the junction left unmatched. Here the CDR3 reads CATSRGQGKVYEQYF. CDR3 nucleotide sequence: TGTGCCACCAGCAGGGGACAGGGAAAAGTCTACGAGCAGTACTTC.

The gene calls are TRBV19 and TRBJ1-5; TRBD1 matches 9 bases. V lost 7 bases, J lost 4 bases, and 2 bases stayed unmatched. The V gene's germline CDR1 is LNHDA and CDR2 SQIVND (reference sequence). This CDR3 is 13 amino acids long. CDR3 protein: CASTGTGNQPQHF. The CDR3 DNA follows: TGTGCCAGTACCGGGACAGGGAATCAGCCCCAGCATTTT.

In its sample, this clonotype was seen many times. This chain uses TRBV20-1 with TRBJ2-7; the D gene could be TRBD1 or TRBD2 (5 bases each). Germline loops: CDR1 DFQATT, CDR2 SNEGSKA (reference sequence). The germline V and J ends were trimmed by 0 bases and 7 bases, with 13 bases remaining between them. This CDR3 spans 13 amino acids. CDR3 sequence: CSAREGVLGEQYF. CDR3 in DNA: TGCAGTGCTAGAGAGGGGGTCTTAGGGGAGCAGTACTTC.

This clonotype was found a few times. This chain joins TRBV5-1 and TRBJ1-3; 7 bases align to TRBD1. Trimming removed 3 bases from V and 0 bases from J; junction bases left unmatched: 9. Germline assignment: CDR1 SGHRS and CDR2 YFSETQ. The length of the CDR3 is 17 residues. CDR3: CASSWAGTANSGNTIYF. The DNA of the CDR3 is TGCGCCAGCAGCTGGGCCGGGACAGCCAACTCTGGAAACACCATATATTTT.

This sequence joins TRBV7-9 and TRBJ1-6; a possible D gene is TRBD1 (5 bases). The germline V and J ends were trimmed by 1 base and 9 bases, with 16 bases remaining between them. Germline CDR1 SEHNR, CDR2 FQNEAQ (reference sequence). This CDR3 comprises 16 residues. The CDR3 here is CASSLESSGPGSPLHF. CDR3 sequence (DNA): TGTGCCAGCAGCTTAGAATCATCGGGACCAGGTTCACCCCTCCACTTT.

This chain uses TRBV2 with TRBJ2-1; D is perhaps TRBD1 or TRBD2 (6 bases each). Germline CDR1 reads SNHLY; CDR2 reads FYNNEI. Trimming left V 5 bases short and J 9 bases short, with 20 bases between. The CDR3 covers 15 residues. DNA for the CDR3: TGTGCCAGCAGTCGACCGTCAAGGGGGGTCGGTGAGCAGTTCTTC. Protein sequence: CASSRPSRGVGEQFF. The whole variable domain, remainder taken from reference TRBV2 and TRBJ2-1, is EPEVTQTPSHQVTQMGQEVILRCVPISNHLYFYWYRQILGQKVEFLVSFYNNEISEKSEIFDDQFSVERPDGSNFTLKIRSTKLEDSAMYFCASSRPSRGVGEQFFGPGTRLTVL.

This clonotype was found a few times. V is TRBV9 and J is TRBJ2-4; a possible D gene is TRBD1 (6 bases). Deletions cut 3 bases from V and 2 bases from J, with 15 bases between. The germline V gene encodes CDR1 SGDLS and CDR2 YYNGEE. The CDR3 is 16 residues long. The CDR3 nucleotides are TGTGCCAGCAGCGACCAATTAGGGGGTTCCAAAAACATTCAGTACTTC. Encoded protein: CASSDQLGGSKNIQYF.

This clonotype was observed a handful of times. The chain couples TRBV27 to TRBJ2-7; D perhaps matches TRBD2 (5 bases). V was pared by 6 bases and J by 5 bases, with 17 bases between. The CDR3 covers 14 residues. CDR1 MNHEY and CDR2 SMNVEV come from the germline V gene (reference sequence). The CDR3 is CASRARGRTHEQYF. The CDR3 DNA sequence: TGTGCCAGCAGAGCCCGAGGTAGGACTCACGAGCAGTACTTC.

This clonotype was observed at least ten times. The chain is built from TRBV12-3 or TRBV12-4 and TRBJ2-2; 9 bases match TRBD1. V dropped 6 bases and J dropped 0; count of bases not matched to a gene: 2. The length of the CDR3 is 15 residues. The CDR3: CASSWDRANTGELFF. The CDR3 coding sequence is TGTGCCAGCAGCTGGGACAGGGCGAACACCGGGGAGCTGTTTTTT.

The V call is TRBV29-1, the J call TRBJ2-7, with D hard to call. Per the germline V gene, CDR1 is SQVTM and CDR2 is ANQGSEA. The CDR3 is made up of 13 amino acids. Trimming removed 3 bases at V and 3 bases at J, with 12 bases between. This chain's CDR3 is CSVEIELNYEQYF. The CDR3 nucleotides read TGCAGCGTTGAGATTGAGCTGAACTACGAGCAGTACTTC.

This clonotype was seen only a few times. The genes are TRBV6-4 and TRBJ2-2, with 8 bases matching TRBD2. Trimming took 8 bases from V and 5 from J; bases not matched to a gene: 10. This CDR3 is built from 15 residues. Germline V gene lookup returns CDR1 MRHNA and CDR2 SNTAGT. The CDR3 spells CASSYEASGTGELFF. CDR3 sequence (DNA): TGTGCCAGCTCCTATGAGGCTAGCGGGACCGGGGAGCTGTTTTTT.

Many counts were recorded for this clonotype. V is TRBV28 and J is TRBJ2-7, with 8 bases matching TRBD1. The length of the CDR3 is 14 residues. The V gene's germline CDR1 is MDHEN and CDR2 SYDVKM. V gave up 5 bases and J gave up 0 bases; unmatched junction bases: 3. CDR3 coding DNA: TGTGCCAGCAGTCCGGACAGGGTCTCCTACGAGCAGTACTTC. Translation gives CASSPDRVSYEQYF.